This T cell receptor (beta chain) was sequenced during a study of blood T cell repertoires in COVID-19. Libraries were prepared by immunoSEQ multiplex PCR; TCRdb keeps only in-frame clonotypes and omits some of them. The table includes about 150,000 clones, roughly nine tenths detected once. The sample was peripheral blood. This TCR was recovered from a woman aged 65 to 85 with acute or convalescent COVID-19.

The CDR3 here is CASSEGQGEKLFF. The CDR3 nucleotides are TGTGCCAGCAGTGAAGGACAGGGTGAAAAACTGTTTTTT. This chain uses TRBV25-1 with TRBJ1-4; 8 bases line up with TRBD1. Losses at the gene ends were 2 bases for V and 7 bases for J; bases not matched to a gene: 0. The CDR3 runs to 13 residues. The germline V gene encodes CDR1 MGHDK and CDR2 SYGVNS.